The rows below give T cell receptor beta chains drawn from one sample of a study of T cell responses to AZD1222 COVID-19 vaccine. The data were produced by immunoSEQ multiplex PCR, yet TCRdb's version contains in-frame clones alone and is incomplete. Counted here are about 37,000 clones, under 90% occurring once; the ten biggest clones make up about 11%. The sequencing here drew on peripheral blood, taken 28 days after the second AZD1222 dose. Source of these receptors: an adult who received the AZD1222 COVID-19 vaccine. The CDR3 runs from the conserved cysteine through the conserved F or W. A D gene is named only where the DNA matches it firmly. Expanded clones get a size class; other rows say once, few or many, or leave the size out.

CDR3 length: 13; clone size: .; J gene: TRBJ1-5; V gene: TRBV7-2; D gene: .; CDR3 DNA: TGTGCCAGCAGCTCCCGTCGGCTTCAGCCCCAGCATTTT; CDR3 protein: CASSSRRLQPQHF
CDR3 length: 17; clone size: .; J gene: TRBJ2-3; V gene: TRBV3-1/TRBV3-2; D gene: TRBD2; CDR3 DNA: TGTGCCAGCAGCCGGGGGAGTAGCGGGGGGTTCACAGATACGCAGTATTTT; CDR3 protein: CASSRGSSGGFTDTQYF
CDR3 length: 15; clone size: .; J gene: TRBJ2-1; V gene: TRBV6-4; D gene: TRBD2; CDR3 DNA: TGTGCCAGCAGTCGGATTGCGGGGAGGGACAATGAGCAGTTCTTC; CDR3 protein: CASSRIAGRDNEQFF
CDR3 length: 21; clone size: .; J gene: TRBJ2-7; V gene: TRBV21-1; D gene: .; CDR3 DNA: TGTGCCAGCAGCAAAGCGCTTTTCTATCGCCGCCCGGGACAGGGGTTCTACGAGCAGTACTTC; CDR3 protein: CASSKALFYRRPGQGFYEQYF
CDR3 length: 14; clone size: .; J gene: TRBJ2-3; V gene: TRBV5-4; D gene: .; CDR3 DNA: TGTGCCAGCAGCGGTTGGCCAAGGAGGGGTACGCAGTATTTT; CDR3 protein: CASSGWPRRGTQYF
CDR3 length: 14; clone size: .; J gene: TRBJ2-7; V gene: TRBV5-1; D gene: TRBD2; CDR3 DNA: TGCGCCAGCAGCTTGAGCGGGGTGGCCCACGAGCAGTACTTC; CDR3 protein: CASSLSGVAHEQYF
CDR3 length: 16; clone size: .; J gene: TRBJ2-3; V gene: TRBV5-4; D gene: TRBD1; CDR3 DNA: TGTGCCAGCAGACGGGGAGGGACAGGGATCACAGATACGCAGTATTTT; CDR3 protein: CASRRGGTGITDTQYF
CDR3 length: 15; clone size: .; J gene: TRBJ2-4; V gene: TRBV15; D gene: .; CDR3 DNA: TGTGCCACCAGCAGAGACCCGACTAGTCGGAGCATTCAGTACTTC; CDR3 protein: CATSRDPTSRSIQYF
CDR3 length: 14; clone size: .; J gene: TRBJ2-7; V gene: TRBV19; D gene: .; CDR3 DNA: TGTGCCAGTAGAGAGGGGGGGGACTTCTACGAGCAGTACTTC; CDR3 protein: CASREGGDFYEQYF
CDR3 length: 16; clone size: .; J gene: TRBJ2-1; V gene: TRBV7-9; D gene: .; CDR3 DNA: TGTGCCAGCAGCCCCCGTACGGGGTTCTCCTACAATGAGCAGTTCTTC; CDR3 protein: CASSPRTGFSYNEQFF
CDR3 length: 15; clone size: .; J gene: TRBJ2-2; V gene: TRBV29-1; D gene: .; CDR3 DNA: TGCAGCGTTGTGATAAGCGGCTTGGGGACCGGGGAGCTGTTTTTT; CDR3 protein: CSVVISGLGTGELFF
CDR3 length: 14; clone size: .; J gene: TRBJ1-1; V gene: TRBV6-5; D gene: .; CDR3 DNA: TGTGCCAGCAGTCCCAGGACACTGAACACTGAAGCTTTCTTT; CDR3 protein: CASSPRTLNTEAFF
CDR3 length: 12; clone size: .; J gene: TRBJ1-1; V gene: TRBV28; D gene: TRBD1; CDR3 DNA: TGTGCCAGCAGTGACAGGGCCACTGAAGCTTTCTTT; CDR3 protein: CASSDRATEAFF
CDR3 length: 14; clone size: .; J gene: TRBJ1-6; V gene: TRBV7-2; D gene: TRBD1; CDR3 DNA: TGTGCCAGCAGCTTCCGACAGGGTAATTCACCCCTCCACTTT; CDR3 protein: CASSFRQGNSPLHF
CDR3 length: 13; clone size: .; J gene: TRBJ1-2; V gene: TRBV2; D gene: .; CDR3 DNA: TGTGCCAGCAGTGCGGAACAGGACTATGGCTACACCTTC; CDR3 protein: CASSAEQDYGYTF
CDR3 length: 14; clone size: .; J gene: TRBJ1-3; V gene: TRBV6-5; D gene: .; CDR3 DNA: TGTGCCAGCGGGGGACGGGGCTCTGGAAACACCATATATTTT; CDR3 protein: CASGGRGSGNTIYF
CDR3 length: 14; clone size: .; J gene: TRBJ1-1; V gene: TRBV2; D gene: .; CDR3 DNA: TGTGCCAGCAGTGTGACAGGACTCAACACTGAAGCTTTCTTT; CDR3 protein: CASSVTGLNTEAFF
CDR3 length: 15; clone size: .; J gene: TRBJ2-3; V gene: TRBV7-8; D gene: .; CDR3 DNA: TGTGCCAGCAGCTTAGCGAACCGAAGGACAGATACGCAGTATTTT; CDR3 protein: CASSLANRRTDTQYF
CDR3 length: 14; clone size: .; J gene: TRBJ2-7; V gene: TRBV6-5; D gene: TRBD2; CDR3 DNA: TGTGCCAGCAGGGACCTGCGGCTAGCGGCCGAGCAGTACTTC; CDR3 protein: CASRDLRLAAEQYF
CDR3 length: 14; clone size: .; J gene: TRBJ1-1; V gene: TRBV4-1; D gene: .; CDR3 DNA: TGCGCCAGCAGCCAAGTGGCAGGTTTGGCTGAAGCTTTCTTT; CDR3 protein: CASSQVAGLAEAFF
CDR3 length: 16; clone size: .; J gene: TRBJ2-6; V gene: TRBV28; D gene: TRBD1; CDR3 DNA: TGTGCCAGCAGTTCGGGACAGCTCTCTGGGGCCAACGTCCTGACTTTC; CDR3 protein: CASSSGQLSGANVLTF
CDR3 length: 11; clone size: .; J gene: TRBJ2-3; V gene: TRBV27; D gene: .; CDR3 DNA: TGTGCCAGCAGTGGGGGATATACGCAGTATTTT; CDR3 protein: CASSGGYTQYF
CDR3 length: 15; clone size: .; J gene: TRBJ1-2; V gene: TRBV4-1; D gene: TRBD1; CDR3 DNA: TGCGCCAGCAGCCAAGGCCGGGACAGCTACTATGGCTACACCTTC; CDR3 protein: CASSQGRDSYYGYTF
CDR3 length: 15; clone size: .; J gene: TRBJ1-2; V gene: TRBV19; D gene: TRBD1; CDR3 DNA: TGTGCCAGTAGTATCCCCCAGGGGGCAGTTTATGGCTACACCTTC; CDR3 protein: CASSIPQGAVYGYTF
CDR3 length: 16; clone size: .; J gene: TRBJ2-1; V gene: TRBV7-9; D gene: TRBD2; CDR3 DNA: TGTGCCAGCAGTCCAAATAGCGGGAGGAGGTACAATGAGCAGTTCTTC; CDR3 protein: CASSPNSGRRYNEQFF
CDR3 length: 13; clone size: .; J gene: TRBJ1-1; V gene: TRBV3-1/TRBV3-2; D gene: .; CDR3 DNA: TGTGCCAGCAGCCAAGGGCAGTGGGACGGTGCTTTCTTT; CDR3 protein: CASSQGQWDGAFF
CDR3 length: 14; clone size: .; J gene: TRBJ2-7; V gene: TRBV4-2; D gene: .; CDR3 DNA: TGTGCCAGCAGCCAAGACTACCTTTCCTACGAGCAGTACTTC; CDR3 protein: CASSQDYLSYEQYF
CDR3 length: 13; clone size: .; J gene: TRBJ2-7; V gene: TRBV28; D gene: TRBD1; CDR3 DNA: TGTGCCAGCAGCTGGGACAGACGATACGAGCAGTACTTC; CDR3 protein: CASSWDRRYEQYF
CDR3 length: 13; clone size: .; J gene: TRBJ2-1; V gene: TRBV4-1; D gene: .; CDR3 DNA: TGCGCCAGCAGCCAAGACCTGGGGAATGAGCAGTTCTTC; CDR3 protein: CASSQDLGNEQFF
CDR3 length: 17; clone size: .; J gene: TRBJ2-3; V gene: TRBV15; D gene: .; CDR3 DNA: TGTGCCACCAGCAGAGGGAGGGGGGGGACTAGCACAGATACGCAGTATTTT; CDR3 protein: CATSRGRGGTSTDTQYF
CDR3 length: 12; clone size: .; J gene: TRBJ2-3; V gene: TRBV6-5; D gene: .; CDR3 DNA: TGTGCCAGCACCCCACACACTAATACGCAGTATTTT; CDR3 protein: CASTPHTNTQYF
CDR3 length: 14; clone size: .; J gene: TRBJ1-5; V gene: TRBV5-5; D gene: .; CDR3 DNA: TGTGCCAGCAGCCAGGTATCCGGTTATCAGCCCCAGCATTTT; CDR3 protein: CASSQVSGYQPQHF
CDR3 length: 15; clone size: .; J gene: TRBJ1-1; V gene: TRBV5-1; D gene: .; CDR3 DNA: TGCGCCAGCAGCTTGGACGCAGGACTGAACACTGAAGCTTTCTTT; CDR3 protein: CASSLDAGLNTEAFF
CDR3 length: 19; clone size: .; J gene: TRBJ2-5; V gene: TRBV5-1; D gene: TRBD2; CDR3 DNA: TGCGCCAGCAGCTTGGGACTAGCGGGAGGGCCGGGGGGCCAAGAGACCCAGTACTTC; CDR3 protein: CASSLGLAGGPGGQETQYF
CDR3 length: 14; clone size: once; J gene: TRBJ1-4; V gene: TRBV6-6; D gene: .; CDR3 DNA: TGTGCCAGCAGCCCCGCCAGGGTTGTTGAAAAACTGTTTTTT; CDR3 protein: CASSPARVVEKLFF
CDR3 length: 15; clone size: .; J gene: TRBJ1-6; V gene: TRBV6-5; D gene: TRBD1; CDR3 DNA: TGTGCCAGCAGGCGCAGGACAGGAGATAATTCACCCCTCCACTTT; CDR3 protein: CASRRRTGDNSPLHF
CDR3 length: 16; clone size: .; J gene: TRBJ1-2; V gene: TRBV3-1/TRBV3-2; D gene: TRBD1; CDR3 DNA: TGTGCCAGCAGCCAAGCTTATGCGAGGGGGCCTCATGGCTACACCTTC; CDR3 protein: CASSQAYARGPHGYTF
CDR3 length: 13; clone size: .; J gene: TRBJ1-1; V gene: TRBV6-5; D gene: .; CDR3 DNA: TGTGCCAGCAGCTACACCCTGAACACTGAAGCTTTCTTT; CDR3 protein: CASSYTLNTEAFF
CDR3 length: 16; clone size: few; J gene: TRBJ1-6; V gene: TRBV7-8; D gene: .; CDR3 DNA: TGTGCCAGCAGCTTCGGGGGGGCCGAGGGTTATTCACCCCTCCACTTT; CDR3 protein: CASSFGGAEGYSPLHF
CDR3 length: 17; clone size: .; J gene: TRBJ1-5; V gene: TRBV20-1; D gene: .; CDR3 DNA: TGCAGTGCTAGTCCCGAGCTTCGACGTAATAGCAATCAGCCCCAGCATTTT; CDR3 protein: CSASPELRRNSNQPQHF
CDR3 length: 15; clone size: .; J gene: TRBJ2-1; V gene: TRBV19; D gene: TRBD2; CDR3 DNA: TGTGCCAGTAGTGAAACTAGCGGCCCCTACAATGAGCAGTTCTTC; CDR3 protein: CASSETSGPYNEQFF
CDR3 length: 13; clone size: few; J gene: TRBJ2-7; V gene: TRBV30; D gene: .; CDR3 DNA: TGTGCCTGGAGACTCAGCGGCCTCTACGAGCAGTACTTC; CDR3 protein: CAWRLSGLYEQYF
CDR3 length: 13; clone size: .; J gene: TRBJ1-1; V gene: TRBV19; D gene: .; CDR3 DNA: TGTGCCAGTAGTATCGGAGCGAACACTGAAGCTTTCTTT; CDR3 protein: CASSIGANTEAFF
CDR3 length: 16; clone size: .; J gene: TRBJ1-3; V gene: TRBV30; D gene: TRBD1; CDR3 DNA: TGTGCCTGGAGTGTTCCCCGACAGGGGACTGGAAACACCATATATTTT; CDR3 protein: CAWSVPRQGTGNTIYF
CDR3 length: 15; clone size: .; J gene: TRBJ2-7; V gene: TRBV15; D gene: TRBD1; CDR3 DNA: TGTGCCACCAGCAGAGATCTAGGGGGCTCGAACGAGCAGTACTTC; CDR3 protein: CATSRDLGGSNEQYF
CDR3 length: 13; clone size: .; J gene: TRBJ1-1; V gene: TRBV28; D gene: .; CDR3 DNA: TGTGCCAGCAGTTTATCACTGAACACTGAAGCTTTCTTT; CDR3 protein: CASSLSLNTEAFF